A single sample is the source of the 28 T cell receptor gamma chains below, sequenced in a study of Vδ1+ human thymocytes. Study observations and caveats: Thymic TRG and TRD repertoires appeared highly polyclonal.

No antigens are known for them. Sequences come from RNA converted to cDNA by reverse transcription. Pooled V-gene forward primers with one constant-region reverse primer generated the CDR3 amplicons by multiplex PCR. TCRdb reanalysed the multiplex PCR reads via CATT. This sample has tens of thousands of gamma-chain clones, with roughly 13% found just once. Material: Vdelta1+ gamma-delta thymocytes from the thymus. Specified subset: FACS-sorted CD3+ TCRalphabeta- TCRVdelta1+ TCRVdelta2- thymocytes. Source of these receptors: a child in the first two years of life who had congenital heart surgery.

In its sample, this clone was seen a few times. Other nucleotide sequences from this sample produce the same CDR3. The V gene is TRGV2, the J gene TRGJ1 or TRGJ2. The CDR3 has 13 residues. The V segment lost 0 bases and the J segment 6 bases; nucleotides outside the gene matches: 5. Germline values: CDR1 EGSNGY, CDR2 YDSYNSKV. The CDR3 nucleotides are TGTGCCACCTGGGACGGGCGTGGTTATAAGAAACTCTTT. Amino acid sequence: CATWDGRGYKKLF.

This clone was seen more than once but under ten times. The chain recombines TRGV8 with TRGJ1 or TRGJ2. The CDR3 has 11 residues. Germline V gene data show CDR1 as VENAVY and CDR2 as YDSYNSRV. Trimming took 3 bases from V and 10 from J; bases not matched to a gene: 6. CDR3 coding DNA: TGTGCCACCTGGGATGGACTCAAGAAACTCTTT. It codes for CATWDGLKKLF.

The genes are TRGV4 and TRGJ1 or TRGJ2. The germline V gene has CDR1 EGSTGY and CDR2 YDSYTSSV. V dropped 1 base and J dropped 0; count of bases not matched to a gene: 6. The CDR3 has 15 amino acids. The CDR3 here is CATWDGRKNYYKKLF. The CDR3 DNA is TGTGCCACCTGGGATGGCCGAAAGAATTATTATAAGAAACTCTTT.

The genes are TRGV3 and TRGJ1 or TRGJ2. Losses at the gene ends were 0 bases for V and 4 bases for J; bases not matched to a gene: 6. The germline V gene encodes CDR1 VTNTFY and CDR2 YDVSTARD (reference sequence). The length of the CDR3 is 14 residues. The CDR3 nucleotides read TGTGCCACCTGGGACAGGCGTTGGTATTATAAGAAACTCTTT. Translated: CATWDRRWYYKKLF.

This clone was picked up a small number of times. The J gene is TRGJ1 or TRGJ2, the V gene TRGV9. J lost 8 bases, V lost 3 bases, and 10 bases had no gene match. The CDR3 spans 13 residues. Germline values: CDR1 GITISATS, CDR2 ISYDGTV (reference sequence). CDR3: CALWETKRDKKLF. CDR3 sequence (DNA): TGTGCCTTGTGGGAGACCAAGAGGGATAAGAAACTCTTT.

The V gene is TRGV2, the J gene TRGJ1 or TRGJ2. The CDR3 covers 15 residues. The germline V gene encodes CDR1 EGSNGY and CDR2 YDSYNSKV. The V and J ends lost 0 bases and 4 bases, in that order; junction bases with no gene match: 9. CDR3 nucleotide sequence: TGTGCCACCTGGGACGGGCGGTGGTGGTATTATAAGAAACTCTTT. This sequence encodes CATWDGRWWYYKKLF.

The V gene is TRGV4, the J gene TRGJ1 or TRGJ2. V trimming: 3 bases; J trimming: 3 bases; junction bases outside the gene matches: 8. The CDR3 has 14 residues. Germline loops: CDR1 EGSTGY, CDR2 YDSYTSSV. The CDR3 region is CATWDFFVYYKKLF. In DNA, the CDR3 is TGTGCCACCTGGGATTTTTTCGTTTATTATAAGAAACTCTTT.

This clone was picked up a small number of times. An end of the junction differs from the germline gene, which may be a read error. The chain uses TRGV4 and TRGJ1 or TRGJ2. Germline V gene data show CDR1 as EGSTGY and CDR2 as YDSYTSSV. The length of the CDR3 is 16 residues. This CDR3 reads CATWNGPYTFYYKKLF. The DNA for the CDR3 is TGTGCCACCTGGAATGGGCCTTATACCTTTTATTATAAGAAACTCTTT.

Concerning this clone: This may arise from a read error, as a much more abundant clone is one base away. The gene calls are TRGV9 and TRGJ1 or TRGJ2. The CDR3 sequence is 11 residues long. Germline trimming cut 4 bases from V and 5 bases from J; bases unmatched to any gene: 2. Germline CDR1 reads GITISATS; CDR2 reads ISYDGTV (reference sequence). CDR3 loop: CALWDDYKKLF. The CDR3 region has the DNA TGTGCCTTGTGGGATGATTATAAGAAACTCTTT.

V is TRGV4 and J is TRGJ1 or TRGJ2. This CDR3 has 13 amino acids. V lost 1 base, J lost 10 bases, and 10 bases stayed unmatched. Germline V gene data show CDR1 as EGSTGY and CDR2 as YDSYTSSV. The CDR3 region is CATWDGRALKKLF. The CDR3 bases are TGTGCCACCTGGGATGGTCGCGCCTTAAAGAAACTCTTT.

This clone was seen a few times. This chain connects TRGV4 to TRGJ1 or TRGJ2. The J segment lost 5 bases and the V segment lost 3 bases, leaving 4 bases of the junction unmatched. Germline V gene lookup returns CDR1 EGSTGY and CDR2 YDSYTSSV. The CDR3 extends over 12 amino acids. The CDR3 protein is CATWDSNYKKLF. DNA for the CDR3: TGTGCCACCTGGGATTCGAATTATAAGAAACTCTTT.

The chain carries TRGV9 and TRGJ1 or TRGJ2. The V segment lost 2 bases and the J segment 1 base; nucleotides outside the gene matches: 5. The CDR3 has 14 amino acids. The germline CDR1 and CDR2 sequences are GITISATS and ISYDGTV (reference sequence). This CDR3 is CALWEENNYYKKLF. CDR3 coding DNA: TGTGCCTTGTGGGAGGAGAACAATTATTATAAGAAACTCTTT.

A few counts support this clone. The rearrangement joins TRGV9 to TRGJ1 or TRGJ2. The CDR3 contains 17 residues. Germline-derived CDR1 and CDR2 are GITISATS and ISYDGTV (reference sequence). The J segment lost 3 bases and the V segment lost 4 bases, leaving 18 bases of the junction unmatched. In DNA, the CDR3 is TGTGCCTTGTGGGAAATATCCTCGGGGCGTCGTTATTATAAGAAACTCTTT. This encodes CALWEISSGRRYYKKLF.

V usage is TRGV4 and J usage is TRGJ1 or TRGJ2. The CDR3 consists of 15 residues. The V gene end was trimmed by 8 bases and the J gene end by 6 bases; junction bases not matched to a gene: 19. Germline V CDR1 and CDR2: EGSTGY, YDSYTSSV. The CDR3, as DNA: TGTGCCACCTTAAAGGCAGGACGCCAAGGTTATAAGAAACTCTTT. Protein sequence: CATLKAGRQGYKKLF.

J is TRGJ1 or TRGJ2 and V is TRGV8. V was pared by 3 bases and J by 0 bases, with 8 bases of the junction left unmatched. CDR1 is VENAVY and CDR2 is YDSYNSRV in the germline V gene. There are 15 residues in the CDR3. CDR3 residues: CATWDFLTNYYKKLF. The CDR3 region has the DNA TGTGCCACCTGGGATTTCTTGACGAATTATTATAAGAAACTCTTT.

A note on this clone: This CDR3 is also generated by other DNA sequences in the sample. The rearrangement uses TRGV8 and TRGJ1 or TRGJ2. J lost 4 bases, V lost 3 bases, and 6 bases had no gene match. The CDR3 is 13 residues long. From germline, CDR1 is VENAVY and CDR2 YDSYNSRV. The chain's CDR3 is CATWDLGYYKKLF. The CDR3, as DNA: TGTGCCACCTGGGATTTAGGGTATTATAAGAAACTCTTT.

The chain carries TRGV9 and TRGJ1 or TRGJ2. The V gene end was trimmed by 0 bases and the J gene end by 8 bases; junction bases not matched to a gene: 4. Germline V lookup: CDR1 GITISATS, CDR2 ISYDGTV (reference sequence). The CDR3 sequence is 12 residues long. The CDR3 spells CALWEVKDKKLF. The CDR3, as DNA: TGTGCCTTGTGGGAGGTGAAGGATAAGAAACTCTTT.

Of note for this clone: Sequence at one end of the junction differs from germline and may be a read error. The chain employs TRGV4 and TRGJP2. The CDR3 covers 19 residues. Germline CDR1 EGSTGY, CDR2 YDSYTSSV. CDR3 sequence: CATWNGPKVPDSSDWIKTF. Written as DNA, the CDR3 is TGTGCCACCTGGAATGGGCCTAAGGTCCCAGATAGTAGTGATTGGATCAAGACGTTT.

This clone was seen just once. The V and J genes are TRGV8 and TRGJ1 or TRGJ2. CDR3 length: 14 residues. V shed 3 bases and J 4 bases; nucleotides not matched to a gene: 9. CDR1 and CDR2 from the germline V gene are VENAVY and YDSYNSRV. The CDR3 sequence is CATWDPRGYYKKLF. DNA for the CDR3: TGTGCCACCTGGGATCCCAGGGGGTATTATAAGAAACTCTTT.

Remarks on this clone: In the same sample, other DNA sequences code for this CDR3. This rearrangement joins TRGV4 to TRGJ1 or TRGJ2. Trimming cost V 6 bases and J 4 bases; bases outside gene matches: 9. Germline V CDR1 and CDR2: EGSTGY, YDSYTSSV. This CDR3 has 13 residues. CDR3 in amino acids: CATWNEDYYKKLF. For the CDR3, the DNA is TGTGCCACCTGGAATGAGGACTATTATAAGAAACTCTTT.

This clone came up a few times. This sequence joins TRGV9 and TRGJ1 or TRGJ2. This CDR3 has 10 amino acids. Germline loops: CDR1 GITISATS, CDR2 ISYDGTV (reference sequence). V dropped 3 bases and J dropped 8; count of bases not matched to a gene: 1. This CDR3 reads CALWEHKKLF. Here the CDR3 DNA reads TGTGCCTTGTGGGAGCATAAGAAACTCTTT.

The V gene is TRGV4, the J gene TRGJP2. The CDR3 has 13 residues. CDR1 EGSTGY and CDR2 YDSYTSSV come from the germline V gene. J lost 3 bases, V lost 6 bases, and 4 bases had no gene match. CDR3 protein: CATWNRSDWIKTF. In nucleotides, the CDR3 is TGTGCCACCTGGAATCGTAGTGATTGGATCAAGACGTTT.

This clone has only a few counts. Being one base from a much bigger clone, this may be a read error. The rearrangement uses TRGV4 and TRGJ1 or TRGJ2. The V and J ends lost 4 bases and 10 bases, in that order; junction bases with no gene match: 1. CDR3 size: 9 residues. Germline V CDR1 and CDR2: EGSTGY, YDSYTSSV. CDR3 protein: CATWEKKLF. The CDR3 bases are TGTGCCACCTGGGAGAAGAAACTCTTT.

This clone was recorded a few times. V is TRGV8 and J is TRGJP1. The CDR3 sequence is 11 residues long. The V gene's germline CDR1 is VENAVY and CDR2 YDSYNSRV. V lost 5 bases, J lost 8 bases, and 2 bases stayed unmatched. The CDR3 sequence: CATWAGWFKIF. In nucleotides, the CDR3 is TGTGCCACCTGGGCCGGTTGGTTCAAGATATTT.

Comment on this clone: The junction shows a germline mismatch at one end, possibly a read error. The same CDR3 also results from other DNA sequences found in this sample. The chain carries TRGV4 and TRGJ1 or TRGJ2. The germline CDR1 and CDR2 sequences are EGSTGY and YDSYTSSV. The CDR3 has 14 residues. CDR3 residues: CATWNGRNYYKKLF. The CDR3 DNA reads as TGTGCCACCTGGAATGGGCGGAATTATTATAAGAAACTCTTT.

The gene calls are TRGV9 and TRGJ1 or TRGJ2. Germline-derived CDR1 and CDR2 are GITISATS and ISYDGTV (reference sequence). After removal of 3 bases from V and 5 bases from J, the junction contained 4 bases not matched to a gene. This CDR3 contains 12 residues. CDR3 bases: TGTGCCTTGTGGGAGTTTGATTATAAGAAACTCTTT. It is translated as CALWEFDYKKLF.

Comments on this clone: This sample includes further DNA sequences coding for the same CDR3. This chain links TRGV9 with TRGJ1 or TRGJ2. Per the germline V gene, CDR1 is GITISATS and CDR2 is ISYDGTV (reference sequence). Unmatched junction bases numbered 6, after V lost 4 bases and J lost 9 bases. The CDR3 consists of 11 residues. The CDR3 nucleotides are TGTGCCTTGTGGGATTTGGGTAAGAAACTCTTT. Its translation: CALWDLGKKLF.

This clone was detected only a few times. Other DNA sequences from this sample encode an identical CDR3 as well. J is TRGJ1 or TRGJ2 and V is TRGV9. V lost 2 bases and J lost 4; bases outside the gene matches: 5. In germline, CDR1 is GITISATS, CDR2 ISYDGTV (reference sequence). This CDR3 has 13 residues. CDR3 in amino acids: CALWEGDYYKKLF. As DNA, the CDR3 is TGTGCCTTGTGGGAGGGAGACTATTATAAGAAACTCTTT.